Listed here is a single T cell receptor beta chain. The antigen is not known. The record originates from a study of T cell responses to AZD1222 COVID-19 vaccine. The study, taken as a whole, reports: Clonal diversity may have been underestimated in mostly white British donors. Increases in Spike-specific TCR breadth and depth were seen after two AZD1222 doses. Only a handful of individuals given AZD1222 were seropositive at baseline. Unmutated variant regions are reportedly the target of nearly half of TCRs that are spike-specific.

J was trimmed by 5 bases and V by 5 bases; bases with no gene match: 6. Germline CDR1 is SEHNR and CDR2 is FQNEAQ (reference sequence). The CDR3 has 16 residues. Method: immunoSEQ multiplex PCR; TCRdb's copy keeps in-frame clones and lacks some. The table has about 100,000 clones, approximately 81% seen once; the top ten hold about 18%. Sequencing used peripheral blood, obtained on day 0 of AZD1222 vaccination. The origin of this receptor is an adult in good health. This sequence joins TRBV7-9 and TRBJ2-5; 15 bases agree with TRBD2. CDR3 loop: CASSTGTSGRLETQYF. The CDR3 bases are TGTGCCAGCAGCACCGGGACTAGCGGGAGGTTGGAGACCCAGTACTTC.